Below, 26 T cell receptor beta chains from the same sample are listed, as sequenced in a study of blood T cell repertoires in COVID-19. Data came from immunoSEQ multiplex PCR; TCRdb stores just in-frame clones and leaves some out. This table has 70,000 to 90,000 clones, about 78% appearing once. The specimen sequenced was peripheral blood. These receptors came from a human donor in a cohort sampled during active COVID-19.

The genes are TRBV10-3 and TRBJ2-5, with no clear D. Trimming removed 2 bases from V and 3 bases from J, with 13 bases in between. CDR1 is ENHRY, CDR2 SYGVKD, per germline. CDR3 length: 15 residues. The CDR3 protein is CAISEDSPQEETQYF. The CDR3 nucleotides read TGTGCCATCAGTGAGGATTCGCCTCAGGAAGAGACCCAGTACTTC.

Here the CDR3 DNA reads TGTGCCAGTTTAGGACGGGACAATCAGCCCCAGCATTTT. This gives the protein CASLGRDNQPQHF. The chain couples TRBV2 to TRBJ1-5; D is unresolved. There are 13 residues in the CDR3. Trimming shortened V by 9 bases and J by 3 bases, and 12 bases separated the two germline ends. The germline V gene encodes CDR1 SNHLY and CDR2 FYNNEI.

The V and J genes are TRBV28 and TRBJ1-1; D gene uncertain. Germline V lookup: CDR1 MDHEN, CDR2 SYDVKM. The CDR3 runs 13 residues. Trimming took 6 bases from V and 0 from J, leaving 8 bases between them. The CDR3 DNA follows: TGTGCCAGCAGGCGAGATATGAACACTGAAGCTTTCTTT. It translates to CASRRDMNTEAFF.

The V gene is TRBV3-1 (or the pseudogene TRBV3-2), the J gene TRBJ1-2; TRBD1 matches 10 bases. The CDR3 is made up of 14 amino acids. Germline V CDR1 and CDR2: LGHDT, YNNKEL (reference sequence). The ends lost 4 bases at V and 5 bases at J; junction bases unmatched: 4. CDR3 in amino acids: CASSRRDRGYGYTF. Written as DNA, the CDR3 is TGTGCCAGCAGCCGTCGGGACAGGGGATATGGCTACACCTTC.

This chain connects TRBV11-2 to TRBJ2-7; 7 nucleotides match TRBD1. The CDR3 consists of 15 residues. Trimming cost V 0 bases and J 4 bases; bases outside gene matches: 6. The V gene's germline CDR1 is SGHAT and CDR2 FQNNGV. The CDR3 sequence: CASSLDRRQGYEQYV. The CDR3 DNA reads TGTGCCAGCAGCTTAGATCGCCGACAGGGATACGAGCAGTACGTC.

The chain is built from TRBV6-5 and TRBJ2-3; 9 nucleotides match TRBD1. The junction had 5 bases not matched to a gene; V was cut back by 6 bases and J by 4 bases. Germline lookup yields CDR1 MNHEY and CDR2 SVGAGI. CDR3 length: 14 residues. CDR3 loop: CASRGTGRSDTQYF. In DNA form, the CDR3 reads TGTGCCAGCAGGGGGACAGGGCGGTCAGATACGCAGTATTTT.

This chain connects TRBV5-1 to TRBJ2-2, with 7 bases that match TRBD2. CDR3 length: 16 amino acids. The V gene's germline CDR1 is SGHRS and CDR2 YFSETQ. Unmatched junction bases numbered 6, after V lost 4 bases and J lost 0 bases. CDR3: CASSPGGGTNTGELFF. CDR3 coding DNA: TGCGCCAGCAGCCCGGGGGGAGGGACGAACACCGGGGAGCTGTTTTTT. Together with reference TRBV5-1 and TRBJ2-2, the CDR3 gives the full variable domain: KAGVTQTPRYLIKTRGQQVTLSCSPISGHRSVSWYQQTPGQGLQFLFEYFSETQRNKGNFPGRFSGRQFSNSRSEMNVSTLELGDSALYLCASSPGGGTNTGELFFGEGSRLTVL.

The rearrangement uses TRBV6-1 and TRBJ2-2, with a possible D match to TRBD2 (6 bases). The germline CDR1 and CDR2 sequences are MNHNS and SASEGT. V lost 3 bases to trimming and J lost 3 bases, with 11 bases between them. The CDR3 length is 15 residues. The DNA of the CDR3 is TGTGCCAGCAGTGATTGGAGCGGGTACACCGGGGAGCTGTTTTTT. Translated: CASSDWSGYTGELFF.

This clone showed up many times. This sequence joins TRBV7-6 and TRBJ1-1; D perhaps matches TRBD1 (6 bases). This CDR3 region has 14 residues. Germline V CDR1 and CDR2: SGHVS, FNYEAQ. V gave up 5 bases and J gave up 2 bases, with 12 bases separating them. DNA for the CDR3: TGTGCCAGCAGCATCCAGGGGCCTAACACTGAAGCTTTCTTT. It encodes CASSIQGPNTEAFF. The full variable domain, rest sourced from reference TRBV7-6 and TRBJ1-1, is GAGVSQSPRYKVTKRGQDVALRCDPISGHVSLYWYRQALGQGPEFLTYFNYEAQQDKSGLPNDRFSAERPEGSISTLTIQRTEQRDSAMYRCASSIQGPNTEAFFGQGTRLTVV.

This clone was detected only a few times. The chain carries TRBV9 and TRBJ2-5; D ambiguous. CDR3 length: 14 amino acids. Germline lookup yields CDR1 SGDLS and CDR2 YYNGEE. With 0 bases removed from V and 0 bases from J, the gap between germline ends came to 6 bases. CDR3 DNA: TGTGCCAGCAGCGTAGAACAGTACCAAGAGACCCAGTACTTC. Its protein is CASSVEQYQETQYF.

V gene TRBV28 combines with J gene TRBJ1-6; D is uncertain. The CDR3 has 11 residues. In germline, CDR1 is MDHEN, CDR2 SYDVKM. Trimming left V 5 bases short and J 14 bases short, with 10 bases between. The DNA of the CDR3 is TGTGCCAGCAGTATTCTTAACTCCCTCCACTTT. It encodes CASSILNSLHF.

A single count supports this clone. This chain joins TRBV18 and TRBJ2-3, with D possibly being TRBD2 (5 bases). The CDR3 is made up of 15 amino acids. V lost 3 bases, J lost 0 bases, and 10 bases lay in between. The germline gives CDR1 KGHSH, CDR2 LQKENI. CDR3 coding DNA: TGTGCCAGCTCACCGAACGGGATAAGCACAGATACGCAGTATTTT. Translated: CASSPNGISTDTQYF.

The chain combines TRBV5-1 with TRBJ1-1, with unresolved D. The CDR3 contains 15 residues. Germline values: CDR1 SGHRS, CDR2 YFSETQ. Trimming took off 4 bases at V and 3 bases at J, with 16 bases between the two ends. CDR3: CASSPFGVRDTEAFF. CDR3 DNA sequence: TGCGCCAGCAGCCCCTTCGGTGTTCGGGACACTGAAGCTTTCTTT.

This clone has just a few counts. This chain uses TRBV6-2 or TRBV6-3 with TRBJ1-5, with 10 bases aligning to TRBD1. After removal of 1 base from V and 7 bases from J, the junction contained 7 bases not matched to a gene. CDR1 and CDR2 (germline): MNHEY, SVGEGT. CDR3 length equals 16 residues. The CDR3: CASSYWGTGVRQPQHF. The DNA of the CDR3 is TGTGCCAGCAGTTACTGGGGGACAGGGGTTAGGCAGCCCCAGCATTTT.

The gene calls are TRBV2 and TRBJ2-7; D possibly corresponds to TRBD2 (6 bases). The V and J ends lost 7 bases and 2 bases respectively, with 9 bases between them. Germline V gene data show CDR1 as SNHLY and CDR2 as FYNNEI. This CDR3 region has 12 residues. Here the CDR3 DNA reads TGTGCCAGCACGGGAGCGGCCTACGAGCAGTACTTC. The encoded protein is CASTGAAYEQYF.

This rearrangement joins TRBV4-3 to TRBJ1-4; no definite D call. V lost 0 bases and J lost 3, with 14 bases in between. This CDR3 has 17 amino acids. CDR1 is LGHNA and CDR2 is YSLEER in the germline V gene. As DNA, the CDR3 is TGCGCCAGCAGCCAAGATCCACTCGAGGGAGCTAATGAAAAACTGTTTTTT. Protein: CASSQDPLEGANEKLFF.

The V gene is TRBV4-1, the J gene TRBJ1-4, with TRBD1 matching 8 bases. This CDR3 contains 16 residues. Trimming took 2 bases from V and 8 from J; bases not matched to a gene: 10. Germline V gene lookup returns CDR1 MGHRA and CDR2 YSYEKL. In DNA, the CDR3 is TGCGCCAGCAGCCAATTGGTCAGGGGGCCAGGAGAAAAACTGTTTTTT. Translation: CASSQLVRGPGEKLFF.

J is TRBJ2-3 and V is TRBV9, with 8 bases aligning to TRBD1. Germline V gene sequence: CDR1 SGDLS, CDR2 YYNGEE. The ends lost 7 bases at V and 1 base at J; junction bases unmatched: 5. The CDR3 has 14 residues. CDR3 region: CASAPTGGTDTQYF. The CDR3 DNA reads TGTGCCAGCGCTCCGACAGGGGGCACAGATACGCAGTATTTT.

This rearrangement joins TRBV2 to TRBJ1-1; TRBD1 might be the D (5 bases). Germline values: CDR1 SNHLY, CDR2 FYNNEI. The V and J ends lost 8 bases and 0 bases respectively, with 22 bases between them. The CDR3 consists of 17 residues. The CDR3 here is CASFWGGVLPMNTEAFF. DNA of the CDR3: TGTGCCAGCTTCTGGGGAGGGGTCCTTCCTATGAACACTGAAGCTTTCTTT.

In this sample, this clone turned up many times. The CDR3 here is CASSPLPGSTDTQYF. In nucleotides, the CDR3 is TGTGCCAGCAGCCCCCTTCCAGGGTCCACAGATACGCAGTATTTT. The chain carries TRBV6-4 and TRBJ2-3, with D perhaps matching TRBD1 (5 bases). Germline V lookup: CDR1 MRHNA, CDR2 SNTAGT. The CDR3 runs to 15 residues. The ends were cut back, 6 bases at V and 2 bases at J, with 15 bases in the middle.

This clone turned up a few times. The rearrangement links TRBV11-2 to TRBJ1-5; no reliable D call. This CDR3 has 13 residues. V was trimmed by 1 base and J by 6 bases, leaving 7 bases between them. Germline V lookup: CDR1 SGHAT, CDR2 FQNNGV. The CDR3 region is CASSLGRGQPQHF. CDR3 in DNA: TGTGCCAGCAGCTTAGGGCGGGGTCAGCCCCAGCATTTT.

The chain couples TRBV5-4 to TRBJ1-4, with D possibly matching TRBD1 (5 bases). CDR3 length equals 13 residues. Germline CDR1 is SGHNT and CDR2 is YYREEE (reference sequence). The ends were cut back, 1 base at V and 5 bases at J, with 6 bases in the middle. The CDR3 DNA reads TGTGCCAGCAGCTTGAGGGGAAATGAAAAACTGTTTTTT. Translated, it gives CASSLRGNEKLFF.

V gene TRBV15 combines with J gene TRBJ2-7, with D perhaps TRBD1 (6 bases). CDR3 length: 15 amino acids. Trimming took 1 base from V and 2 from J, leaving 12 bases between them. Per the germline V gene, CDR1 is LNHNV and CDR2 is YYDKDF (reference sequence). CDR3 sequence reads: CATSRGSGTPYEQYF. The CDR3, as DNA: TGTGCCACCAGCAGAGGTTCCGGGACACCCTACGAGCAGTACTTC.

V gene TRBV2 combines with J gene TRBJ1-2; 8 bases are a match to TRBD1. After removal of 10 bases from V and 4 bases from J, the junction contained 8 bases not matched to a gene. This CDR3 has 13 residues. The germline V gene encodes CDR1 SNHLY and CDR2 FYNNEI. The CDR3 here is CAIDRGAIYGYTF. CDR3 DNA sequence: TGTGCCATCGACAGGGGTGCGATCTATGGCTACACCTTC.

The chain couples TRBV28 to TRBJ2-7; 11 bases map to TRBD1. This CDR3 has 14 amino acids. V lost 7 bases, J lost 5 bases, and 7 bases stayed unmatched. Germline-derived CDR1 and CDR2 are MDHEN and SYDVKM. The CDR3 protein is CASKGTGGFHEQYF. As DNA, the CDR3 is TGTGCCAGCAAAGGGACAGGGGGTTTCCACGAGCAGTACTTC.

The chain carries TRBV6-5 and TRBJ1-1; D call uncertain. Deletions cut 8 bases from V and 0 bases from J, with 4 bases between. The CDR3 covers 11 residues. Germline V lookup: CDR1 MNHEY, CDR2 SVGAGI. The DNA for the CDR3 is TGTGCCAGCCAGGTGAACACTGAAGCTTTCTTT. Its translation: CASQVNTEAFF.